The present entry profiles one T cell receptor beta chain with its context. The sample originates from a study of blood T cell repertoires in COVID-19. Source study methods: Reference gene primer amplification gave estimated nucleated cell counts. Libraries were prepared by immunoSEQ multiplex PCR; TCRdb keeps only in-frame clonotypes and omits some of them. V and J calls plus clone size are reproduced from that table; the DNA served to infer D and trimming. The sample consists of more than 300,000 clones, about 87% of them appearing once. The CDR3 runs 15 residues. Germline lookup yields CDR1 LGHNA and CDR2 YNFKEQ. Trimming cost V 0 bases and J 7 bases, with 13 bases left between them. Enrolled during active infection, Seattle patients were then followed longitudinally.

The chain recombines TRBV4-2 with TRBJ1-3; D might be TRBD1 (5 bases). The sample consisted of peripheral blood. The receptor was isolated from a woman younger than 45 with COVID-19, enrolled during active disease. The CDR3 region is CASSQDGRGPNTIYF. In DNA, the CDR3 is TGTGCCAGCAGCCAAGACGGGAGGGGCCCCAACACCATATATTTT.